The 32 T cell receptor beta chains presented below share a single source sample, sequenced in a study of PD-L1 blockade in urothelial cancer. Documented time point: pretreatment peripheral blood. Clones were sequenced by immunoSEQ multiplex PCR, and TCRdb holds only the in-frame ones, with some missing. This table has tens of thousands of clones, 65% to 90% appearing once. Sequenced here: PBMCs, sampled around atezolizumab (anti-PD-L1) treatment. These TCRs come from a man in his sixties with urothelial cancer.

This chain joins TRBV2 and TRBJ1-2; the match to TRBD1 covers 7 bases. V was pared by 6 bases and J by 1 base, with 11 bases of the junction left unmatched. Germline V gives CDR1 SNHLY, CDR2 FYNNEI. The CDR3 loop spans 16 amino acids. Here the CDR3 DNA reads TGTGCCAGCAGCGCCCGACACAGGGGCTTTAACTATGGCTACACCTTC. This gives the protein CASSARHRGFNYGYTF.

This clone appeared once. V and J are TRBV19 and TRBJ2-2; tentative D call: TRBD1 (6 bases). Looked up from germline, CDR1 is LNHDA and CDR2 is SQIVND (reference sequence). Trimming took 1 base from V and 4 from J, leaving 7 bases between them. CDR3 length: 14 residues. CDR3 in amino acids: CASSIARGTGELFF. DNA for the CDR3: TGTGCCAGTAGTATAGCCAGGGGCACCGGGGAGCTGTTTTTT.

In its sample, this clone was seen a few times. This sequence joins TRBV2 and TRBJ1-2, with 11 nucleotides matching TRBD1. There are 14 residues in the CDR3. Germline V gene lookup returns CDR1 SNHLY and CDR2 FYNNEI. Unmatched junction bases numbered 5, after V lost 9 bases and J lost 2 bases. The CDR3 DNA sequence: TGTGCCAGTGGACAGGGGGCGTTGAACTATGGCTACACCTTC. It is translated as CASGQGALNYGYTF.

V and J are TRBV9 and TRBJ1-2; 7 nucleotides align to TRBD1. The germline V gene has CDR1 SGDLS and CDR2 YYNGEE. This CDR3 is 15 amino acids long. V was clipped by 0 bases and J by 8 bases; unmatched bases: 10. CDR3 in amino acids: CASSVGAGGLGGYTF. CDR3 bases: TGTGCCAGCAGCGTAGGGGCAGGGGGGCTTGGCGGCTACACCTTC.

This rearrangement joins TRBV4-1 to TRBJ1-3; TRBD1 is a possible D gene (5 bases). Between the trimmed V and J ends, which lost 3 bases and 1 base, there was a span of 10 bases. The CDR3 covers 15 residues. Germline assignment: CDR1 MGHRA and CDR2 YSYEKL. The CDR3 coding sequence is TGCGCCAGCAGCCAGAATCCAGGGTCTGGAAACACCATATATTTT. It encodes CASSQNPGSGNTIYF.

This rearrangement joins TRBV30 to TRBJ2-3, with a possible D match to TRBD1 (6 bases). CDR3 length: 12 residues. Deletions cut 4 bases from V and 5 bases from J, with 10 bases between. CDR1 GTSNPN and CDR2 SVGIG come from the germline V gene (reference sequence). The CDR3 here is CAWTATGDTQYF. CDR3 in DNA: TGTGCCTGGACCGCGACAGGAGATACGCAGTATTTT.

The V call is TRBV19, the J call TRBJ1-1, with D unresolved. The CDR3 extends over 15 amino acids. Germline CDR1 LNHDA, CDR2 SQIVND (reference sequence). Deletions cut 0 bases from V and 0 bases from J, with 8 bases between. CDR3 nucleotide sequence: TGTGCCAGTAGTATAGATGGCCTCATGAACACTGAAGCTTTCTTT. It encodes CASSIDGLMNTEAFF.

The count of this clone is one. The chain links TRBV7-6 to TRBJ2-3; TRBD2 aligns across 12 bases. CDR1 and CDR2 (germline): SGHVS, FNYEAQ. J lost 8 bases, V lost 5 bases, and 5 bases had no gene match. There are 14 residues in the CDR3. The CDR3 DNA is TGTGCCAGCAGCCCTAGCGGGGGGGCTGGTACGCAGTATTTT. Protein: CASSPSGGAGTQYF.

The chain combines TRBV15 with TRBJ2-7, with D possibly being TRBD2 (7 bases). The CDR3 is 15 residues long. CDR1 and CDR2 (germline): LNHNV, YYDKDF (reference sequence). Trimming removed 1 base from V and 4 bases from J, with 14 bases in between. CDR3 loop: CATSRGGGLQYEQYF. The DNA of the CDR3 is TGTGCCACCAGCAGAGGGGGGGGGCTGCAGTACGAGCAGTACTTC.

This chain links TRBV27 with TRBJ1-5; 11 nucleotides align to TRBD1. Losses at the gene ends were 5 bases for V and 2 bases for J; bases not matched to a gene: 2. This CDR3 spans 15 amino acids. Germline assignment: CDR1 MNHEY and CDR2 SMNVEV (reference sequence). The CDR3 loop reads CASSRDRGGNQPQHF. CDR3 nucleotide sequence: TGTGCCAGCAGTCGGGACAGGGGGGGCAATCAGCCCCAGCATTTT.

This chain links TRBV10-3 with TRBJ2-7; the D gene is possibly TRBD2 (5 bases). The CDR3 runs 14 residues. V lost 0 bases, J lost 10 bases, and 16 bases lay in between. CDR1 ENHRY and CDR2 SYGVKD come from the germline V gene. CDR3 coding DNA: TGTGCCATCAGTGAGTCGGCGACGGAGGTCCGTCAGTACTTC. Its protein is CAISESATEVRQYF.

This chain uses TRBV2 with TRBJ2-3, with D maybe TRBD2 (6 bases). The CDR3 has 13 amino acids. V gave up 8 bases and J gave up 5 bases, with 14 bases separating them. CDR1 is SNHLY, CDR2 FYNNEI, per germline. CDR3 in amino acids: CASVKEGLDTQYF. CDR3 nucleotide sequence: TGTGCCAGCGTAAAGGAGGGTTTAGATACGCAGTATTTT.

The CDR3 DNA follows: TGTGCCAGTAGTGGGGACAGGGGGCGCGACTATGGCTACACCTTC. This gives the protein CASSGDRGRDYGYTF. The genes are TRBV19 and TRBJ1-2, with TRBD1 matching 12 bases. V dropped 5 bases and J dropped 3; count of bases not matched to a gene: 4. The V gene's germline CDR1 is LNHDA and CDR2 SQIVND (reference sequence). This CDR3 has 15 amino acids.

The chain joins TRBV6-1 to TRBJ2-5; possibly TRBD2 for D (5 bases). The CDR3 runs 15 residues. CDR1 is MNHNS and CDR2 is SASEGT in the germline V gene. With 2 bases removed from V and 5 bases from J, the gap between germline ends came to 15 bases. The DNA of the CDR3 is TGTGCCAGCAGTGAAAATCCCCTAGCCACGGAGACCCAGTACTTC. It translates to CASSENPLATETQYF.

This clone has only one observation. The rearrangement joins TRBV19 to TRBJ2-3; TRBD1 aligns across 8 bases. V lost 8 bases, J lost 4 bases, and 11 bases stayed unmatched. The CDR3 has 15 amino acids. Germline V gene lookup returns CDR1 LNHDA and CDR2 SQIVND (reference sequence). This CDR3 is CASGPPGQVPDTQYF. CDR3 bases: TGTGCCAGTGGACCCCCGGGACAGGTGCCAGATACGCAGTATTTT.

The chain is built from TRBV5-1 and TRBJ2-7; TRBD1 matches 12 bases. The germline V gene has CDR1 SGHRS and CDR2 YFSETQ. The CDR3 runs 17 residues. V shed 3 bases, J shed 5 bases, and the junction held 12 bases outside the gene matches. CDR3: CASSSDLPGQGAHEQYF. In DNA, the CDR3 is TGCGCCAGCAGCTCCGACTTACCGGGACAGGGGGCCCACGAGCAGTACTTC. Full variable domain (remainder filled in from reference TRBV5-1 and TRBJ2-7): KAGVTQTPRYLIKTRGQQVTLSCSPISGHRSVSWYQQTPGQGLQFLFEYFSETQRNKGNFPGRFSGRQFSNSRSEMNVSTLELGDSALYLCASSSDLPGQGAHEQYFGPGTRLTVT.

The chain has TRBV7-2 and TRBJ2-7, with D possibly matching TRBD1 (7 bases). This CDR3 has 14 residues. V was trimmed by 4 bases and J by 3 bases, leaving 13 bases between them. Germline loops: CDR1 SGHTA, CDR2 FQGNSA. The CDR3 loop reads CASSWGDSRYEQYF. CDR3 nucleotide sequence: TGTGCCAGCAGCTGGGGGGACAGCCGCTACGAGCAGTACTTC.

The V and J genes are TRBV5-1 and TRBJ2-1, with 11 bases aligning to TRBD1. Per germline, CDR1 SGHRS and CDR2 YFSETQ. J was trimmed by 0 bases and V by 4 bases; bases with no gene match: 18. The CDR3 loop spans 21 amino acids. The CDR3 nucleotides are TGCGCCAGCAGCCCTAACGTGGTCGGACAGGGGGCCCACGTCTCCTACAATGAGCAGTTCTTC. Protein sequence: CASSPNVVGQGAHVSYNEQFF.

The V call is TRBV21-1, the J call TRBJ2-5; the table's D call TRBD2 went unverified against the DNA. TRBV21-1 is noted as a pseudogene. This CDR3 spans 14 amino acids. This CDR3 is CASSSKILAETQYF. Written as DNA, the CDR3 is TGTGCCAGCAGCTCAAAAATCTTAGCAGAGACCCAGTACTTC.

The chain couples TRBV6-7 to TRBJ2-1; 14 nucleotides match TRBD2. TRBV6-7 is an ORF, with its function uncertain. The length of the CDR3 is 19 residues. Losses at the gene ends were 0 bases for V and 3 bases for J; bases not matched to a gene: 7. The DNA of the CDR3 is TGTGCCAGCAGTTACTCGAAAGGGACTAGCGGGGGACACTACAATGAGCAGTTCTTC. Its translation is CASSYSKGTSGGHYNEQFF.

Only one count was recorded for this clone. J is TRBJ2-3 and V is TRBV5-1; possible D gene TRBD2, 6 bases. V lost 0 bases and J 5 bases, leaving 19 bases between the germline ends. The length of the CDR3 is 17 residues. CDR1 and CDR2 (germline): SGHRS, YFSETQ. The CDR3 reads CASSLGGGGGAGDTQYF. The CDR3 DNA follows: TGCGCCAGCAGCTTGGGGGGAGGCGGCGGGGCTGGAGATACGCAGTATTTT.

The chain couples TRBV29-1 to TRBJ2-2; 10 nucleotides agree with TRBD2. This CDR3 is 14 amino acids long. V trimming: 7 bases; J trimming: 0 bases; junction bases outside the gene matches: 2. The germline gives CDR1 SQVTM, CDR2 ANQGSEA. The CDR3: CSGSGGANTGELFF. The CDR3 DNA reads as TGCAGCGGGAGCGGGGGGGCGAACACCGGGGAGCTGTTTTTT.

J is TRBJ1-6 and V is TRBV27; the D is unclear. The CDR3 has 15 amino acids. Germline CDR1 reads MNHEY; CDR2 reads SMNVEV (reference sequence). V dropped 2 bases and J dropped 5 bases, with 10 bases sitting between them. CDR3 nucleotide sequence: TGTGCCAGCAGTTTAAGGCGTCAGGATAATTCACCCCTCCACTTT. This translates into CASSLRRQDNSPLHF.

The rearrangement uses TRBV2 and TRBJ2-1, with D possibly being TRBD2 (6 bases). Germline values: CDR1 SNHLY, CDR2 FYNNEI. The ends were cut back, 7 bases at V and 9 bases at J, with 22 bases in the middle. CDR3 size: 15 residues. This CDR3 reads CASTPGGDSISEQFF. As DNA, the CDR3 is TGTGCCAGCACCCCGGGCGGGGATTCTATTTCTGAGCAGTTCTTC.

The V and J genes are TRBV7-2 and TRBJ2-3; 11 bases agree with TRBD2. CDR3 length equals 16 residues. V trimming: 3 bases; J trimming: 4 bases; junction bases outside the gene matches: 6. CDR1 and CDR2 (germline): SGHTA, FQGNSA. CDR3 amino acids: CASSFLAGGLADTQYF. The CDR3 region has the DNA TGTGCCAGCAGCTTCCTAGCGGGGGGTCTTGCAGATACGCAGTATTTT. The variable domain in full, completed from reference TRBV7-2 and TRBJ2-3, reads GAGVSQSPSNKVTEKGKDVELRCDPISGHTALYWYRQSLGQGLEFLIYFQGNSAPDKSGLPSDRFSAERTGGSVSTLTIQRTQQEDSAVYLCASSFLAGGLADTQYFGPGTRLTVL.

The chain combines TRBV18 with TRBJ1-5, with a tentative D call TRBD1 (5 bases). Trimming pared 0 bases from V and 4 bases from J, leaving 10 bases between. Germline-derived CDR1 and CDR2 are KGHSH and LQKENI. CDR3 length equals 15 residues. CDR3 sequence reads: CASSPPGTSNQPQHF. CDR3 DNA sequence: TGTGCCAGCTCACCACCGGGGACTTCAAATCAGCCCCAGCATTTT.

This clone appeared a few times. The chain combines TRBV29-1 with TRBJ2-5; D is undetermined. Trimming removed 6 bases at V and 5 bases at J, with 13 bases between. The germline CDR1 and CDR2 sequences are SQVTM and ANQGSEA. This CDR3 has 12 amino acids. The DNA for the CDR3 is TGCAGCGTGCACTCCGTCGGGGAGACCCAGTACTTC. This encodes CSVHSVGETQYF.

This clone has more than one count but fewer than ten. This chain joins TRBV18 and TRBJ1-3; no definite D call. V dropped 0 bases and J dropped 7 bases, with 4 bases sitting between them. The CDR3 consists of 12 residues. Germline V gives CDR1 KGHSH, CDR2 LQKENI. The CDR3 loop reads CASSPPGNTIYF. For the CDR3, the DNA is TGTGCCAGCTCACCACCCGGGAACACCATATATTTT.

This clone was picked up a small number of times. This chain links TRBV9 with TRBJ2-5; a possible D gene is TRBD1 (6 bases). The CDR3 extends over 14 amino acids. Germline V gene data show CDR1 as SGDLS and CDR2 as YYNGEE. V dropped 0 bases and J dropped 0 bases, with 6 bases sitting between them. The CDR3 protein is CASSVGQDQETQYF. CDR3 in DNA: TGTGCCAGCAGCGTAGGACAGGACCAAGAGACCCAGTACTTC.

J is TRBJ1-5 and V is TRBV2, with 8 positions matching TRBD1. Germline V CDR1 and CDR2: SNHLY, FYNNEI. The junction had 8 bases not matched to a gene; V was cut back by 5 bases and J by 8 bases. The CDR3 is 14 amino acids. CDR3 sequence: CASSSGGAGEPQHF. CDR3 nucleotides: TGTGCCAGCAGTTCAGGGGGCGCAGGGGAGCCCCAGCATTTT.

The gene calls are TRBV18 and TRBJ1-2; D may be TRBD1 (5 bases). Per the germline V gene, CDR1 is KGHSH and CDR2 is LQKENI. Trimming took off 3 bases at V and 6 bases at J, with 11 bases between the two ends. The CDR3 extends over 13 amino acids. CDR3 DNA sequence: TGTGCCAGCTCACCTAGTCCCAGGGATGGCTACACCTTC. The encoded protein is CASSPSPRDGYTF.

This clone has a single count. The genes are TRBV5-1 and TRBJ1-3; TRBD1 might be the D (6 bases). This CDR3 has 15 residues. The germline gives CDR1 SGHRS, CDR2 YFSETQ. V lost 4 bases and J lost 3, with 14 bases in between. In DNA, the CDR3 is TGCGCCAGCAGCGCCGGGACAAGTAGTGGAAACACCATATATTTT. Amino acids: CASSAGTSSGNTIYF.